These 10 T cell receptor beta chains were sequenced from one sample in a study of T cell repertoires in cytomegalovirus infection (dated by TCRdb to about 2019). Sequenced using an Illumina HiSeq 1500. TCRdb trimmed public reads at Q25 via fastp, called clones via MiXCR and kept in-frame beta chains. When rows share a CDR3 protein, they turn into one entry using the most common DNA and genes. Here the sample has over 300,000 distinct CDR3 sequences; under 20% occur a single time. The ten most abundant clones make up approximately 12% of the sample. Sequencing was done on a sample of PBMCs. The receptor set was obtained from a human donor in good health (CMV status not recorded). Some clones in this sample may be carry-over from other donors' samples.

In its sample, this clonotype was seen a few times. This chain joins TRBV5-4 and TRBJ2-7, with 10 bases that match TRBD1. The CDR3 totals 14 residues. From germline, CDR1 is SGHNT and CDR2 YYREEE (reference sequence). V trimming: 4 bases; J trimming: 4 bases; junction bases outside the gene matches: 5. In DNA form, the CDR3 reads TGTGCCAGCAGCGTGGACAGGGGGAGGTACGAGCAGTACTTC. Translation: CASSVDRGRYEQYF.

This clonotype was picked up many times. The CDR3 sequence is CASSRDVGADTQYF. DNA for the CDR3: TGTGCCAGCAGCCGGGACGTCGGAGCAGATACGCAGTATTTT. The rearrangement uses TRBV12-3 or TRBV12-4 and TRBJ2-3; D may be TRBD1 or TRBD2 (5 bases each). V gave up 6 bases and J gave up 4 bases, with 14 bases separating them. The CDR3 extends over 14 amino acids.

The gene calls are TRBV6-5 and TRBJ1-4, with D unresolved. CDR1 and CDR2 (germline): MNHEY, SVGAGI. V lost 5 bases, J lost 6 bases, and 16 bases lay in between. The CDR3 sequence is 15 residues long. CDR3 DNA: TGTGCCAGCAGTCCGGGTGTGAAAGCCGATGAAAAACTGTTTTTT. This gives the protein CASSPGVKADEKLFF.

This clonotype was observed many times. The V and J genes are TRBV7-9 and TRBJ1-1, with a weak D call TRBD1 (5 bases). Trimming shortened V by 2 bases and J by 1 base, and 11 bases separated the two germline ends. Germline-derived CDR1 and CDR2 are SEHNR and FQNEAQ (reference sequence). The CDR3 runs to 15 residues. In DNA form, the CDR3 reads TGTGCCAGCAGCTTATCCCCCACAGGGAACACTGAAGCTTTCTTT. Amino acids: CASSLSPTGNTEAFF.

This clonotype was seen only a few times. The V call is TRBV7-6, the J call TRBJ1-1; D remains ambiguous. The CDR3 runs 15 residues. V lost 0 bases and J lost 0, with 8 bases in between. Germline V gene lookup returns CDR1 SGHVS and CDR2 FNYEAQ. The CDR3 nucleotides read TGTGCCAGCAGCTTAGCGCCAGACCTGAACACTGAAGCTTTCTTT. Encoded protein: CASSLAPDLNTEAFF. Together with reference TRBV7-6 and TRBJ1-1, the CDR3 gives the full variable domain: GAGVSQSPRYKVTKRGQDVALRCDPISGHVSLYWYRQALGQGPEFLTYFNYEAQQDKSGLPNDRFSAERPEGSISTLTIQRTEQRDSAMYRCASSLAPDLNTEAFFGQGTRLTVV.

The rearrangement joins TRBV24-1 to TRBJ1-1; D is uncertain. This CDR3 has 13 amino acids. Trimming took 9 bases from V and 0 from J, leaving 10 bases between them. Germline assignment: CDR1 KGHDR and CDR2 SFDVKD. The chain's CDR3 is CATRGRLNTEAFF. CDR3 bases: TGTGCCACCCGTGGACGGTTGAACACTGAAGCTTTCTTT.

This chain joins TRBV5-6 and TRBJ2-1; 8 bases fit TRBD2. The ends lost 0 bases at V and 2 bases at J; junction bases unmatched: 7. Germline values: CDR1 SGHDT, CDR2 YYEEEE. This CDR3 is 17 amino acids long. The CDR3 nucleotides read TGTGCCAGCAGCTTGGACAGCGGGGGCGCCCCCTACAATGAGCAGTTCTTC. Protein product: CASSLDSGGAPYNEQFF.

The rearrangement joins TRBV7-9 to TRBJ2-5, with D unclear. This CDR3 is 14 amino acids long. Germline V gene data show CDR1 as SEHNR and CDR2 as FQNEAQ (reference sequence). With 0 bases removed from V and 5 bases from J, the gap between germline ends came to 10 bases. The CDR3 loop is CASSLALYGETQYF. The CDR3, as DNA: TGTGCCAGCAGCTTAGCTCTCTACGGGGAGACCCAGTACTTC.

Only a few counts were recorded for this clonotype. The V call is TRBV14, the J call TRBJ1-3; D not resolved. This CDR3 region has 16 residues. The germline V gene encodes CDR1 SGHDN and CDR2 FVKESK. V lost 0 bases and J lost 0, with 9 bases in between. CDR3 protein: CASSQDWSSSGNTIYF. The CDR3 DNA follows: TGTGCCAGCAGCCAAGATTGGAGCAGCTCTGGAAACACCATATATTTT.

This chain links TRBV6-5 with TRBJ2-4; 7 bases map to TRBD1. This CDR3 is built from 16 residues. CDR1 and CDR2 (germline): MNHEY, SVGAGI. V lost 4 bases, J lost 1 base, and 7 bases stayed unmatched. In nucleotides, the CDR3 is TGTGCCAGCAGTTCCGACAAGGACAGGGCCAAAAACATTCAGTACTTC. This encodes CASSSDKDRAKNIQYF.